These T cell receptor beta chains were read from a single sample in a study of PD-1 blockade in classical Hodgkin lymphoma. TCRdb's copy holds only in-frame clones and misses some; the assay was immunoSEQ multiplex PCR. Of tens of thousands of clones in the sample, around 94% were seen once. The material was peripheral blood mononuclear cells (PBMCs), obtained before the fourth cycle of nivolumab. The source is a human donor with classical Hodgkin lymphoma. The CDR3 runs from the conserved cysteine through the conserved F or W. Fields, in order: clone size, D gene, V gene, J gene, CDR3 DNA, CDR3 protein. A D gene is named only where the DNA matches it firmly. Clone size is given for some rows only: seen once, a few or many times, or a class if the clone is expanded.

clone size: -; D gene: -; V gene: TRBV6-5; J gene: TRBJ2-7; CDR3 DNA: TGTGCCAGCAGTTACAGAGCATCCGGCGAGCAGTACTTC; CDR3 protein: CASSYRASGEQYF
clone size: few; D gene: -; V gene: TRBV7-9; J gene: TRBJ2-1; CDR3 DNA: TGTGCCAGCAGCTTATCGCCTCAGGGGGCAGCGGGGAGCTCCTCAGGGTTCTTC; CDR3 protein: CASSLSPQGAAGSSSGFF
clone size: once; D gene: TRBD2; V gene: TRBV9; J gene: TRBJ2-3; CDR3 DNA: TGTGCCAGCAGCGTAGGAACTAGCGGGATAACAGATACGCAGTATTTT; CDR3 protein: CASSVGTSGITDTQYF
clone size: -; D gene: TRBD2; V gene: TRBV27; J gene: TRBJ2-3; CDR3 DNA: TGTGCCAGCAGTTTAGGTAGCGGGGGATTGGATACGCAGTATTTT; CDR3 protein: CASSLGSGGLDTQYF
clone size: -; D gene: TRBD1; V gene: TRBV11-2; J gene: TRBJ2-4; CDR3 DNA: TGTGCCAGCAGCTCCCGGACAGGGGATATAGGTTTTGCCAAAAACATTCAGTACTTC; CDR3 protein: CASSSRTGDIGFAKNIQYF
clone size: few; D gene: TRBD2; V gene: TRBV2; J gene: TRBJ2-3; CDR3 DNA: TGTGCCAGCAGGTCTCTAGCGGGGGGACGCACAGATACGCAGTATTTT; CDR3 protein: CASRSLAGGRTDTQYF
clone size: -; D gene: -; V gene: TRBV2; J gene: TRBJ2-7; CDR3 DNA: TGTGCCAGCAGTGAATTTGGGACCGATCACACACAAAACTACGAGCAGTACTTC; CDR3 protein: CASSEFGTDHTQNYEQYF
clone size: -; D gene: TRBD1; V gene: TRBV5-4; J gene: TRBJ1-6; CDR3 DNA: TGTGCCAGCAGCTTGAGCGGGACAGGGCGGATTTCACCCCTCCACTTT; CDR3 protein: CASSLSGTGRISPLHF
clone size: -; D gene: TRBD1; V gene: TRBV10-2; J gene: TRBJ2-7; CDR3 DNA: TGCGCCAGTTGGGACAGCAACTACTACGAGCAGTACTTC; CDR3 protein: CASWDSNYYEQYF
clone size: -; D gene: -; V gene: TRBV10-3; J gene: TRBJ1-5; CDR3 DNA: TGTGCCATCAGTACTGGGACTTATAGCAATCAGCCCCAGCATTTT; CDR3 protein: CAISTGTYSNQPQHF
clone size: once; D gene: TRBD1; V gene: TRBV19; J gene: TRBJ2-1; CDR3 DNA: TGTGCCAGTAGTATAGGGCCTCCGGGACAGCACTATGAGCAGTTCTTC; CDR3 protein: CASSIGPPGQHYEQFF
clone size: -; D gene: TRBD2; V gene: TRBV7-2; J gene: TRBJ2-1; CDR3 DNA: TGTGCCAGCAGTGACTGGCCACGGGGGGGTGAGCAGTTCTTC; CDR3 protein: CASSDWPRGGEQFF
clone size: once; D gene: -; V gene: TRBV6-6; J gene: TRBJ2-1; CDR3 DNA: TGTGCCAGCAGTCGCACCGGGACGACGAACAATGAGCAGTTCTTC; CDR3 protein: CASSRTGTTNNEQFF
clone size: -; D gene: -; V gene: TRBV6-4; J gene: TRBJ1-5; CDR3 DNA: TGTGCCAGCAGTGAGGGAACAGGGACGCCCCAGCATTTT; CDR3 protein: CASSEGTGTPQHF
clone size: -; D gene: TRBD2; V gene: TRBV11-2; J gene: TRBJ2-1; CDR3 DNA: TGTGCCAGCAGCTTCGGGACTAGCGGATACAATGAGCAGTTCTTC; CDR3 protein: CASSFGTSGYNEQFF
clone size: -; D gene: -; V gene: TRBV7-9; J gene: TRBJ2-5; CDR3 DNA: TGTGCCAGCAGCCGTACGGAGACCCAGTACTTC; CDR3 protein: CASSRTETQYF
clone size: -; D gene: -; V gene: TRBV19; J gene: TRBJ2-5; CDR3 DNA: TGTGCCAGTAATACCAGGGGTCTAGGAGAGACCCAGTACTTC; CDR3 protein: CASNTRGLGETQYF
clone size: -; D gene: -; V gene: TRBV11-2; J gene: TRBJ2-1; CDR3 DNA: TGTGCCAGCAGCTTACTTACCCTAGCGTGGGATGAGCAGTTCTTC; CDR3 protein: CASSLLTLAWDEQFF
clone size: -; D gene: TRBD2; V gene: TRBV7-9; J gene: TRBJ2-3; CDR3 DNA: TGTGCCAGCACCGTACAGCGGGAGGACGGCACAGATACGCAGTATTTT; CDR3 protein: CASTVQREDGTDTQYF
clone size: -; D gene: TRBD1; V gene: TRBV9; J gene: TRBJ1-2; CDR3 DNA: TGTGCCAGCAGCCCCCGGGACAGGGTTAACTATGGCTACACCTTC; CDR3 protein: CASSPRDRVNYGYTF
clone size: -; D gene: -; V gene: TRBV20-1; J gene: TRBJ2-1; CDR3 DNA: TGCAGTGCTAGAGACAATGAGCAGTTCTTC; CDR3 protein: CSARDNEQFF
clone size: once; D gene: TRBD2; V gene: TRBV4-1; J gene: TRBJ2-5; CDR3 DNA: TGCGCCAGCAGCCTCGGACTAGCGGGAGTTGTGTCACCCAGCGGCGGAAGGACCCAGTACTTC; CDR3 protein: CASSLGLAGVVSPSGGRTQYF
clone size: -; D gene: TRBD1; V gene: TRBV5-1; J gene: TRBJ2-7; CDR3 DNA: TGCGCCAGCAGCCAAGGGCTAGACAGGGACGAGCAGTACTTC; CDR3 protein: CASSQGLDRDEQYF
clone size: once; D gene: -; V gene: TRBV2; J gene: TRBJ2-3; CDR3 DNA: TGTGCCAGCAGTGACGCGGTAATCCTCACAGATACGCAGTATTTT; CDR3 protein: CASSDAVILTDTQYF
clone size: -; D gene: -; V gene: TRBV19; J gene: TRBJ2-7; CDR3 DNA: TGTGCCAGTAGTATCCAGGAGAACTTCTACGAGCAGTACTTC; CDR3 protein: CASSIQENFYEQYF
clone size: -; D gene: -; V gene: TRBV28; J gene: TRBJ2-5; CDR3 DNA: TGTGCCAGCAGTTTCCTCCCTTCCCAAGAGACCCAGTACTTC; CDR3 protein: CASSFLPSQETQYF
clone size: -; D gene: TRBD2; V gene: TRBV19; J gene: TRBJ2-5; CDR3 DNA: TGTGCCAGTAGTATCCTAGCGGGAGGGCCGAAGGAGACCCAGTACTTC; CDR3 protein: CASSILAGGPKETQYF
clone size: -; D gene: -; V gene: TRBV2; J gene: TRBJ2-7; CDR3 DNA: TGTGCCAGCAGTGAAAACGTCTACGAGCAGTACTTC; CDR3 protein: CASSENVYEQYF
clone size: -; D gene: -; V gene: TRBV19; J gene: TRBJ2-6; CDR3 DNA: TGTGCCGGCAAAAAAAGCTCTGGGGCCAACGTCCTGACTTTC; CDR3 protein: CAGKKSSGANVLTF
clone size: -; D gene: -; V gene: TRBV5-1; J gene: TRBJ2-7; CDR3 DNA: TGCGCCAGCAGCTCAGACGGCGTTTTTAGGGACGAGCAGTACTTC; CDR3 protein: CASSSDGVFRDEQYF
clone size: -; D gene: -; V gene: TRBV6-4; J gene: TRBJ2-1; CDR3 DNA: TGTGCCAGCAGTGACTCGTCCGGGAGCTCCTACAATGAGCAGTTCTTC; CDR3 protein: CASSDSSGSSYNEQFF
clone size: -; D gene: TRBD1; V gene: TRBV7-2; J gene: TRBJ1-2; CDR3 DNA: TGTGCCAGCCGGACAGGACCTTCAAACTATGGCTACACCTTC; CDR3 protein: CASRTGPSNYGYTF
clone size: -; D gene: -; V gene: TRBV27; J gene: TRBJ2-1; CDR3 DNA: TGTGCCAGCAGTTTATATGGGTTCAATGAGCAGTTCTTC; CDR3 protein: CASSLYGFNEQFF
clone size: -; D gene: -; V gene: TRBV6-1; J gene: TRBJ2-7; CDR3 DNA: TGTGCCAGCAGTGAAGCGGGAGGGGGGCGCGAGCAGTACTTC; CDR3 protein: CASSEAGGGREQYF
clone size: -; D gene: TRBD2; V gene: TRBV19; J gene: TRBJ2-5; CDR3 DNA: TGTGCCAGTAGTGGCGGGCTAGCGGGGAGTCAAGAGACCCAGTACTTC; CDR3 protein: CASSGGLAGSQETQYF